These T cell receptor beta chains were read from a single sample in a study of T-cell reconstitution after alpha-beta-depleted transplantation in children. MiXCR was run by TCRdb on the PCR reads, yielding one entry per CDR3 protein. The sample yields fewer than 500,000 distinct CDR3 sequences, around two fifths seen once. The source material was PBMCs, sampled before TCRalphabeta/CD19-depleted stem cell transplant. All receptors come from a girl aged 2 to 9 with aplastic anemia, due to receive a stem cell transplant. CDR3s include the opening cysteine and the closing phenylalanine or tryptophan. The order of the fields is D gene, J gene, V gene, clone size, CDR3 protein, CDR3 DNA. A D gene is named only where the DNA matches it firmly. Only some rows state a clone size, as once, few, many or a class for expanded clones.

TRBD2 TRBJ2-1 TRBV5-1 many CASKTSGSYNEQFF TGCGCCAGCAAAACTAGCGGGAGCTACAATGAGCAGTTCTTC
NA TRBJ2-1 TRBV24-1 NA CATSGGVNYNEQFF TGTGCCACCAGTGGGGGTGTCAACTACAATGAGCAGTTCTTC
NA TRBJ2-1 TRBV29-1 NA CSVDGGPLVEQFF TGCAGCGTTGACGGGGGGCCCCTGGTTGAGCAGTTCTTC
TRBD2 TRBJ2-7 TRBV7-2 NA CASSLRGSGPYEQYF TGTGCCAGCAGCTTAAGAGGTAGCGGGCCCTACGAGCAGTACTTC
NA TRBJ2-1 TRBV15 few CATSRDRLAKVAYNEQFF TGTGCCACCAGCAGAGATCGCCTAGCGAAAGTCGCCTACAATGAGCAGTTCTTC
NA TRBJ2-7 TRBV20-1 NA CSAPEVGQSSYEQYF TGCAGTGCCCCAGAAGTCGGACAGAGTTCCTACGAGCAGTACTTC
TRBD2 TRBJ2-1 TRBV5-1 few CASSFGGGYNELF TGCGCCAGCAGCTTTGGGGGAGGGTACAATGAGCTCTTC
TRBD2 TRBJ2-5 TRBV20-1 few CSARDLAGGETQYF TGCAGTGCTAGAGATCTAGCGGGAGGCGAGACCCAGTACTTC
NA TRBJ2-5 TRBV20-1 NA CSAQNWGTEGGETQYF TGCAGTGCACAAAACTGGGGGACCGAGGGAGGAGAGACCCAGTACTTC
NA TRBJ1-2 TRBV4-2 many CASSQDGGYGYTF TGTGCCAGCAGCCAAGACGGGGGCTATGGCTACACCTTC
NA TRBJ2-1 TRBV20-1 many CSARGVGSYNEQFF TGCAGTGCAAGAGGGGTAGGATCCTACAATGAGCAGTTCTTC
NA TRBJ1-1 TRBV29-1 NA CSSRGNTEAFF TGCAGTTCGCGGGGGAACACTGAAGCTTTCTTT
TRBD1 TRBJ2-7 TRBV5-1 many CASSSPGQGFYEQYF TGCGCCAGCAGCTCGCCGGGACAGGGGTTCTACGAGCAGTACTTC
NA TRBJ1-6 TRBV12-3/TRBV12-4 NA CASNSGSYNSPLHF TGTGCCAGCAATTCGGGCTCCTATAATTCACCCCTCCACTTT
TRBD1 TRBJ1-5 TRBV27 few CASAVGQSNQPQHF TGTGCCAGCGCAGTGGGACAGTCCAATCAGCCCCAGCATTTT
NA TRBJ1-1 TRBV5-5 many CASSLWGDTEAFF TGTGCCAGCAGCTTGTGGGGAGACACTGAAGCTTTCTTT
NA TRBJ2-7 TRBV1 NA CTSSLSPRELYEQYF TGCACCAGCAGCCTATCCCCGCGGGAGTTGTACGAGCAGTACTTC
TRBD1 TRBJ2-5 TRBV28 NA CASSPDRGLQETQYF TGTGCCAGCAGTCCAGACAGGGGGCTTCAAGAGACCCAGTACTTC
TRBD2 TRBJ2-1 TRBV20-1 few CSARDWTSAGGPYNEQFF TGCAGTGCTAGAGATTGGACTTCGGCGGGGGGTCCCTACAATGAGCAGTTCTTC
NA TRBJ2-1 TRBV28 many CASSLDPGYNEQFF TGTGCCAGCAGTTTAGATCCCGGGTACAATGAGCAGTTCTTC
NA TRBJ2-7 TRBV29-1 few CSLGASLKGQYF TGCAGCTTGGGGGCTAGCCTGAAGGGGCAGTACTTC
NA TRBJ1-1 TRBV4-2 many CASSQDIRVGTEAFF TGTGCCAGCAGCCAAGATATCAGGGTGGGCACTGAAGCTTTCTTT
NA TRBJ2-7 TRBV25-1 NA CASLYRYEQYF TGTGCCAGCCTTTATCGGTACGAGCAGTACTTC
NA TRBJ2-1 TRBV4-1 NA CASRISSRYYNEQFF TGCGCCAGCAGAATCTCGTCTAGGTATTACAATGAGCAGTTCTTC
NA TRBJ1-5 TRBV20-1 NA CSARVIQNNQPQHF TGCAGTGCTAGAGTGATACAGAACAATCAGCCCCAGCATTTT
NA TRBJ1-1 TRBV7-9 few CASSGEMNTEAFF TGTGCCAGCTCAGGAGAGATGAACACTGAAGCTTTCTTT
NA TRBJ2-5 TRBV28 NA CASSWGSVYQETQYF TGTGCCAGCAGTTGGGGATCCGTGTACCAAGAGACCCAGTACTTC
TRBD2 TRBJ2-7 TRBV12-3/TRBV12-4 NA CASSLGGLAFEQYF TGTGCCAGCAGTTTAGGGGGACTAGCGTTCGAGCAGTACTTC
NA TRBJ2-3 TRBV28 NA CASSPLGSLTDTQYF TGTGCCAGCAGCCCCCTGGGATCATTAACAGATACGCAGTATTTT
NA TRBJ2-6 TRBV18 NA CASSPRTSGANVLTF TGTGCCAGCTCACCACGGACTTCCGGGGCCAACGTCCTGACTTTC
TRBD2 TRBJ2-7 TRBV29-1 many CSVSTSGSAYEQYF TGCAGCGTTTCAACTAGCGGGAGTGCCTACGAGCAGTACTTC
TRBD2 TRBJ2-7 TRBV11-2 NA CASSLDVWAGGTSEQYF TGTGCCAGCAGCTTAGACGTCTGGGCGGGAGGGACGAGCGAGCAGTACTTC
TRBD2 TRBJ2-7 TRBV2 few CASKVGLAGAGYEQYF TGTGCCAGCAAGGTCGGACTAGCGGGAGCGGGATACGAGCAGTACTTC
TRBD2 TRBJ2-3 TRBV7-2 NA CASSLGVGGADTQYF TGTGCCAGCAGCTTAGGAGTGGGGGGGGCAGATACGCAGTATTTT
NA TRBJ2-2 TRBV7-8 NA CASSPRYAPNTGELFF TGTGCCAGCAGCCCACGGTACGCTCCGAACACCGGGGAGCTGTTTTTT
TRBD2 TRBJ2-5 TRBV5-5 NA CASSYGLADRKETQYF TGTGCCAGCAGCTATGGACTAGCCGACAGGAAAGAGACCCAGTACTTC
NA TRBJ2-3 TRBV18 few CASSPGDTMQYF TGTGCCAGCTCACCGGGGGACACAATGCAGTATTTT
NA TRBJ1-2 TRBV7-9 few CASTPVEVSNYGYTF TGTGCCAGCACCCCCGTGGAGGTCTCTAACTATGGCTACACCTTC
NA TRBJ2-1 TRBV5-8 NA CASSPWGRGQYNEQFF TGTGCCAGCAGCCCCTGGGGCAGGGGCCAGTACAATGAGCAGTTCTTC
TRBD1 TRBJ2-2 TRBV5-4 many CASSFAQGAIGELFF TGTGCCAGCAGCTTTGCACAGGGGGCAATCGGGGAGCTGTTTTTT